This T cell receptor beta chain was sequenced in a study of shared clonotypes between healthy human individuals. This clone was picked up one time. The V gene's germline CDR1 is MNHEY and CDR2 SVGAGI. This CDR3 region has 15 residues. Between the trimmed V and J ends, which lost 6 bases and 2 bases, there was a span of 17 bases. The repertoire was sequenced with immunoSEQ multiplex PCR; TCRdb's copy has only in-frame clones and lacks some. The sample comprises approximately 1,500,000 clones, nearly 99% of which are singletons, and roughly 0.45% rests with the top ten. CD45RA-negative memory and CD45RA+ naive subsets were split from the CD4+ cells.

The sample was naive CD4+ T cells sorted from blood. Specified subset: CD45RA+ positively selected. This sequence originates from a man under 40 in good health. The chain combines TRBV6-5 with TRBJ2-7; tentatively, D is TRBD1 (6 bases). The CDR3 here is CASSPDRTATYEQYF. In DNA form, the CDR3 reads TGTGCCAGCAGCCCCGACAGGACTGCTACCTACGAGCAGTACTTC.